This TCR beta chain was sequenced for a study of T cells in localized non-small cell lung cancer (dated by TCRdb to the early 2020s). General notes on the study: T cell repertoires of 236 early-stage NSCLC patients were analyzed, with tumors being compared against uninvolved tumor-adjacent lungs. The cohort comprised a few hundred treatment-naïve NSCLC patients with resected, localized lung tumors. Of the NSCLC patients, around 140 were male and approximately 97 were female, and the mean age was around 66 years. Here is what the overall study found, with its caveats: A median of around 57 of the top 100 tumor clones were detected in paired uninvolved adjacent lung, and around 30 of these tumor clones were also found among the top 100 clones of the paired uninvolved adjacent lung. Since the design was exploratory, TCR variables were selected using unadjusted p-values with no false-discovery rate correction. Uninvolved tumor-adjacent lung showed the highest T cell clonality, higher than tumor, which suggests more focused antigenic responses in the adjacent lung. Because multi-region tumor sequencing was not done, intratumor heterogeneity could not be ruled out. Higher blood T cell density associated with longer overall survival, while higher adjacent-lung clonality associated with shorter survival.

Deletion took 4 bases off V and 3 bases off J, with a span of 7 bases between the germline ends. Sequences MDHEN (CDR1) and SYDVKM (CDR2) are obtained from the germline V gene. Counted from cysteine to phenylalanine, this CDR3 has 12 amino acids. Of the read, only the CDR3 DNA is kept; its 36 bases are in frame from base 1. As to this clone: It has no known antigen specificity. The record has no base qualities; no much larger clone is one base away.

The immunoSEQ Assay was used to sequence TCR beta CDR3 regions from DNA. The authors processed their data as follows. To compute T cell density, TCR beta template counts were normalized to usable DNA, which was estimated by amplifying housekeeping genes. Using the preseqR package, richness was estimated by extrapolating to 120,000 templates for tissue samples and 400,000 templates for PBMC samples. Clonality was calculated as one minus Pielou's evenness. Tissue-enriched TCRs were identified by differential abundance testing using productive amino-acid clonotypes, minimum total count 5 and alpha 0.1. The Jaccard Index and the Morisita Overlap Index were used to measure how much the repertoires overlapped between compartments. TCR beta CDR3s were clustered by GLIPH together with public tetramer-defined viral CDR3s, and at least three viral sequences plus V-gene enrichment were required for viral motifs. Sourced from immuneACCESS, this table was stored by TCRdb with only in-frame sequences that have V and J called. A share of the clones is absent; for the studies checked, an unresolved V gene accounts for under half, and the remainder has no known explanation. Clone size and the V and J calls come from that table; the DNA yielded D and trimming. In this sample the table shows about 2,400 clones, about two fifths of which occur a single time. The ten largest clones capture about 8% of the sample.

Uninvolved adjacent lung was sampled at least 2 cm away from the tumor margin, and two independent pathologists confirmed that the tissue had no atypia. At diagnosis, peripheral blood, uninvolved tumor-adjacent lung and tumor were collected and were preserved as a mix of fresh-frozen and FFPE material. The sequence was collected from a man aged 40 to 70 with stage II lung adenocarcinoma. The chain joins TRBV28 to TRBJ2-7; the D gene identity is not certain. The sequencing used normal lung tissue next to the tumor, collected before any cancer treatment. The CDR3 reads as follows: CASSWGFYEQYF. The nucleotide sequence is TGTGCCAGCAGTTGGGGTTTCTACGAGCAGTACTTC.